Listed here are 11 T cell receptor beta chains from one sample, sequenced in a study of CD8 T cells in ankylosing spondylitis. TCRdb re-called the 5' RACE reads through MiXCR, storing one row per CDR3 protein. The sample comprises 350,000 or so distinct CDR3 sequences, 11% of which are singletons, and about a tenth rests with the top ten. The sequencing input was blood, either unsorted or a sorted T cell fraction (not recorded which). These receptors originate from a female donor with ankylosing spondylitis or in good health (not recorded which).

This clonotype was counted many times. The chain employs TRBV29-1 and TRBJ2-3; 12 positions match TRBD1. J gave up 5 bases and V 6 bases, and 6 bases lay outside the gene matches. This CDR3 has 14 residues. CDR1 and CDR2 from the germline V gene are SQVTM and ANQGSEA. The CDR3 DNA sequence: TGCAGCGTGGGACAGGGGGCGACGTTAGATACGCAGTATTTT. It specifies CSVGQGATLDTQYF.

This clonotype occurred many times. V is TRBV20-1 and J is TRBJ2-7; 9 positions agree with TRBD1. V was clipped by 3 bases and J by 2 bases; unmatched bases: 2. The CDR3 spans 13 residues. Per the germline V gene, CDR1 is DFQATT and CDR2 is SNEGSKA (reference sequence). In nucleotides, the CDR3 is TGCAGTGCTAGGGGACAGGGAACCTACGAGCAGTACTTC. Its protein is CSARGQGTYEQYF.

This clonotype was detected ten times or more. This rearrangement joins TRBV5-1 to TRBJ2-7, with D possibly matching TRBD2 (6 bases). This CDR3 spans 14 amino acids. Germline CDR1 reads SGHRS; CDR2 reads YFSETQ. V was trimmed by 1 base and J by 6 bases, leaving 14 bases between them. CDR3 loop: CASSLTSPLLEQYF. In nucleotides, the CDR3 is TGCGCCAGCAGCTTGACTAGCCCTCTACTCGAGCAGTACTTC.

Many counts were recorded for this clonotype. This chain uses TRBV11-2 with TRBJ2-2, with D possibly being TRBD1 (6 bases). Germline V gives CDR1 SGHAT, CDR2 FQNNGV. CDR3 length: 13 residues. Trimming shortened V by 4 bases and J by 7 bases, and 10 bases separated the two germline ends. This CDR3 reads CASSSTQGGELFF. CDR3 nucleotides: TGTGCCAGCAGCTCCACACAGGGCGGGGAGCTGTTTTTT. Full variable domain (rest looked up from reference TRBV11-2 and TRBJ2-2): EAGVAQSPRYKIIEKRQSVAFWCNPISGHATLYWYQQILGQGPKLLIQFQNNGVVDDSQLPKDRFSAERLKGVDSTLKIQPAKLEDSAVYLCASSSTQGGELFFGEGSRLTVL.

This clonotype was found a few times. The genes are TRBV28 and TRBJ2-2; the match to TRBD2 covers 9 bases. Germline-derived CDR1 and CDR2 are MDHEN and SYDVKM. V lost 3 bases and J lost 0; bases outside the gene matches: 8. CDR3 length: 18 amino acids. The CDR3 sequence is CASSFLTLAGTNTGELFF. The CDR3 DNA is TGTGCCAGCAGTTTCCTTACACTAGCGGGTACGAACACCGGGGAGCTGTTTTTT. Together with reference TRBV28 and TRBJ2-2, the CDR3 gives the full variable domain: DVKVTQSSRYLVKRTGEKVFLECVQDMDHENMFWYRQDPGLGLRLIYFSYDVKMKEKGDIPEGYSVSREKKERFSLILESASTNQTSMYLCASSFLTLAGTNTGELFFGEGSRLTVL.

This clonotype was picked up many times. This chain uses TRBV20-1 with TRBJ1-2; D unclear. The V gene's germline CDR1 is DFQATT and CDR2 SNEGSKA (reference sequence). Trimming stripped 4 bases from V and 2 bases from J, with 11 bases between. The CDR3 loop spans 13 amino acids. CDR3 bases: TGCAGTGCTACCAGGACGGACAACTATGGCTACACCTTC. Protein: CSATRTDNYGYTF.

On this clonotype itself: Compared with germline, one end of the junction differs, possibly owing to a read error. The V and J genes are TRBV4-2 and TRBJ2-7, with D unclear. Germline CDR1 LGHNA, CDR2 YNFKEQ. The CDR3 is made up of 13 amino acids. This chain's CDR3 is CASSSGRSCEQYF. The CDR3 region has the DNA TGTGCCAGCAGCTCCGGACGGTCCTGCGAGCAGTACTTC.

V gene TRBV7-2 combines with J gene TRBJ2-7; the D is unclear. CDR3 length: 13 amino acids. V was pared by 1 base and J by 5 bases, with 9 bases between. The V gene's germline CDR1 is SGHTA and CDR2 FQGNSA. For the CDR3, the DNA is TGTGCCAGCAGCTTAGAATACGGCGACGAGCAGTACTTC. Residues: CASSLEYGDEQYF.

This rearrangement joins TRBV7-8 to TRBJ2-3; D possibly corresponds to TRBD2 (5 bases). CDR1 and CDR2 from the germline V gene are SGHVS and FQNEAQ. This CDR3 region has 15 residues. Deletions cut 6 bases from V and 2 bases from J, with 15 bases between. The CDR3 loop is CASSFAPGNTDTQYF. CDR3 sequence (DNA): TGTGCCAGCAGTTTTGCTCCGGGGAACACAGATACGCAGTATTTT.

The chain links TRBV6-2 or TRBV6-3 to TRBJ2-1; D gene unclear. Germline V gene data show CDR1 as MNHEY and CDR2 as SVGEGT. Trimming shortened V by 4 bases and J by 10 bases, and 11 bases separated the two germline ends. This CDR3 has 12 amino acids. CDR3 bases: TGTGCCAGCAGTTTCTCTGTCGGCGAGCAGTTCTTC. Translating gives CASSFSVGEQFF.

This clonotype was picked up many times. The V call is TRBV12-3 or TRBV12-4, the J call TRBJ1-5, with D unresolved. The CDR3 is 14 amino acids. The V gene lost 5 bases and the J gene lost 6 bases, with 14 bases spanning the gap. The CDR3 loop reads CASSLAGTGQPQHF. Here the CDR3 DNA reads TGTGCCAGCAGTCTCGCGGGTACGGGTCAGCCCCAGCATTTT.